This T cell receptor (beta chain) is from a study of T cells in Graves' hyperthyroidism and ophthalmopathy. This clonotype was detected a few times. What it recognizes is unknown. The investigators amplified TCR beta CDR3 regions from RNA transcripts. RT-PCR in the first round (using the HTBI primer set) targeted the TCR CDR3. TCRdb fed the multiplex PCR reads into MiXCR, producing one record per CDR3 protein. The sample contains more than 250,000 distinct CDR3 sequences, 13% to 15% of which appear only once. General study points: Ophthalmopathy prediction by the model preceded onset by a median about 6.5 months. Ophthalmopathy could be told apart from stable hyperthyroidism with a 13 V-J model. Most clonotypes expanded in the thyroid (above 0.001) were also present in blood.

Unmatched junction bases numbered 5, after V lost 0 bases and J lost 2 bases. The CDR3 consists of 17 residues. CDR1 LGHNA and CDR2 YNFKEQ come from the germline V gene. Diagnosis relied on clinical symptoms, serum thyroxine and TRAb, thyroid ultrasound and orbital computed tomography. The TCR originated in a woman between 45 and 60 years old with Graves' hyperthyroidism that later progressed to Graves' ophthalmopathy. The chain links TRBV4-2 to TRBJ2-3; 10 bases fit TRBD2. Sequencing was performed on blood. CDR3 bases: TGTGCCAGCAGCCAAGATCCGCTAGCGGGAGCCACAGATACGCAGTATTTT. Translating it yields CASSQDPLAGATDTQYF.